The rows below give T cell receptor beta chains drawn from one sample of a study of cytomegalovirus exposure and HLA in healthy donors. Libraries were prepared by immunoSEQ multiplex PCR; TCRdb keeps only in-frame clonotypes and omits some of them. Among about 400,000 clones, 75% to 90% were seen once, and the ten largest hold 0.8% to 0.85%. Sample: PBMCs. Every receptor here comes from a young woman in good health and CMV-seronegative. CDR3s include the opening cysteine and the closing phenylalanine or tryptophan. The D gene is left open where the match is weak. The size field is filled for only some rows; it gives once, few, many or a size class.

TRBD1,TRBJ2-1,.,TRBV7-9,TGTGCCAGCAGCTTAGAAGGGGAACAGGGGGCGGGCGAGCAGTTCTTC,CASSLEGEQGAGEQFF
TRBD1,TRBJ2-7,.,TRBV10-1,TGCGCCAGCAGTACGGGACAGACGTCTTCCTACGAGCAGTACTTC,CASSTGQTSSYEQYF
.,TRBJ2-5,.,TRBV9,TGTGCCAGCAGCGAGGGGGGTAGGGGGCCGCAAGAGACCCAGTACTTC,CASSEGGRGPQETQYF
.,TRBJ1-1,.,TRBV10-3,TGTGCCATCACACAGGGTCTGAACACTGAAGCTTTCTTT,CAITQGLNTEAFF
.,TRBJ2-6,.,TRBV19,TGTGCCAGTACCCGGTCCAGCCTCGGGGATTCTGGGGCCAACGTCCTGACTTTC,CASTRSSLGDSGANVLTF
TRBD2,TRBJ2-3,.,TRBV4-1,TGCGCCAGCAGCCAAGATGCGGGGGGGCCATATACGCAGTATTTT,CASSQDAGGPYTQYF
.,TRBJ2-1,.,TRBV6-4,TGTGCCAGCAGCGAAAGACTTACGAGCTCCTACAATGAGCAGTTCTTC,CASSERLTSSYNEQFF
TRBD1,TRBJ1-5,.,TRBV11-3,TGTGCCAGCAGCTTAGATCGAAGACAGGGGAGGGCTTATAGCAATCAGCCCCAGCATTTT,CASSLDRRQGRAYSNQPQHF
TRBD1,TRBJ2-2,.,TRBV2,TGTGCCAGCATGGGACAGGGGGCAACCGGGGAGCTGTTTTTT,CASMGQGATGELFF
.,TRBJ2-1,.,TRBV2,TGTGCCAGCGCCCCAGGTGGCTCCTATGAGCAGTTCTTC,CASAPGGSYEQFF
TRBD1,TRBJ1-2,.,TRBV28,TGTGCCAGCAGAGTTTCGGGACAGGATAGAATTCGTCTCTTTGGCTACACCTTC,CASRVSGQDRIRLFGYTF
TRBD1,TRBJ2-6,.,TRBV27,TGTGCCAAACGGGACAGAAACTCTGGGGCCAACGTCCTGACTTTC,CAKRDRNSGANVLTF
.,TRBJ2-6,.,TRBV27,TGTGCCAGCAGTTTACTAGACCCCCTATTCTCTGGGGCCAACGTCCTGACTTTC,CASSLLDPLFSGANVLTF
TRBD2,TRBJ2-7,.,TRBV5-1,TGCGCCAGCAGCTTGTTTGGGCGGGAGGGCCTCTACGAGCAGTACTTC,CASSLFGREGLYEQYF
.,TRBJ2-7,.,TRBV6-6,TGTGCCAGCAGGGGCAGGGGAGACTACGAGCAGTACTTC,CASRGRGDYEQYF
.,TRBJ2-7,few,TRBV6-1,TGTGCCAGCAGCAGGAACGGACAAGTCTCCTACGAGCAGTACTTC,CASSRNGQVSYEQYF